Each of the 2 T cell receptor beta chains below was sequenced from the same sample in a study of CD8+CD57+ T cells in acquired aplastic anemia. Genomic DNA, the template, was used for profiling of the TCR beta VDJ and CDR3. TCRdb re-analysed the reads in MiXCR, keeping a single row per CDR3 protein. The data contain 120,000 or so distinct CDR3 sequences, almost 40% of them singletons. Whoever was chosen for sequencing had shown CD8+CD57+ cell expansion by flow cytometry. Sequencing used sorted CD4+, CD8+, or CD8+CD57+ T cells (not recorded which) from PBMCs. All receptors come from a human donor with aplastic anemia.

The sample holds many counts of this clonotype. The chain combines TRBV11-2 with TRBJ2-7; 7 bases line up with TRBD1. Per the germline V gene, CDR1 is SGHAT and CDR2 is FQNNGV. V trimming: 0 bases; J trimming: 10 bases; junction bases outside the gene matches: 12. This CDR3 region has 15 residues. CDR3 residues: CASSLDPGTVTLQYF. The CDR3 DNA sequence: TGTGCCAGCAGCTTAGATCCCGGGACAGTTACCCTACAGTACTTC.

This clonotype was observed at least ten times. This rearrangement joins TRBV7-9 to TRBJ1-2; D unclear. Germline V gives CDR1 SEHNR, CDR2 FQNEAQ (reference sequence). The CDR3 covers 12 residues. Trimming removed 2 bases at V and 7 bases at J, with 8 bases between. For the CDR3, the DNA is TGTGCCAGCAGCTTACAAGAAGGTGGCTACACCTTC. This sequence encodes CASSLQEGGYTF.